These T cell receptor beta chains were read from a single sample in a study of T cells after yellow fever vaccination. One entry per CDR3 protein results from TCRdb running MiXCR on the 5' RACE reads. The sample contains roughly 520,000 distinct CDR3 sequences, about a fifth of which appear only once. Sequenced here: PBMCs, sampled approximately 22 days after the first yellow fever vaccination. These receptors came from a man younger than 35 who received the YFV17D yellow fever vaccine. Each CDR3 is given without its conserved first and last residue. D genes are given only for firm matches.

>TRBJ2-7|TRBD2|TRBV5-1
ASSLGSGGTYEQY
>TRBJ2-7|TRBD1|TRBV6-6
ASRLDRGGEQY
>TRBJ1-1|-|TRBV20-1
SATRGGILAF
>TRBJ1-1|-|TRBV5-1
ASSLDGHGGPGEAF
>TRBJ1-3|-|TRBV5-1
ASSLEGLNSGNTIY
>TRBJ2-5|-|TRBV7-2
ASNFRERVETQY
>TRBJ2-5|-|TRBV5-1
ASSISTPREKTQY
>TRBJ1-2|-|TRBV7-9
ASSWRDGNYGYT
>TRBJ1-1|-|TRBV6-1
ASSPLSRSTEAF
>TRBJ2-5|TRBD2|TRBV12-3/TRBV12-4
ASSLLGLRKGETQY
>TRBJ2-5|TRBD1|TRBV13
ASSSDRGKTQY
>TRBJ2-5|-|TRBV20-1
SAFNYAERQETQY
>TRBJ2-6|-|TRBV6-2/TRBV6-3
ASTQTGSGANVLT
>TRBJ1-5|-|TRBV4-1
ASRGADINQPQH
>TRBJ2-5|TRBD1|TRBV18
ASSPRTGADETQY
>TRBJ1-4|-|TRBV6-5
ASSYSMADNEKLF
>TRBJ2-3|-|TRBV7-6
ASSLFYGDTQY
>TRBJ1-1|-|TRBV7-9
ASSAEGTEAF
>TRBJ2-5|-|TRBV4-3
ASSQDWMGEVQETQY
>TRBJ2-1|-|TRBV7-6
ASSTPSWRGDEQF
>TRBJ2-1|TRBD2|TRBV28
ASSFSTSGGFEQF
>TRBJ2-5|-|TRBV6-1
ASSQGGLLQETQY
>TRBJ1-4|TRBD1|TRBV5-1
ASRSPGGNEKLF
>TRBJ2-1|TRBD2|TRBV5-1
ASGEGSSYNEQF
>TRBJ2-4|-|TRBV3-1
ASSQVRGNLAKNIQY
>TRBJ2-7|TRBD1|TRBV7-2
ASSFPDRGWEQY
>TRBJ2-7|-|TRBV18
ASSPWNSYEQY
>TRBJ2-2|-|TRBV29-1
SGRGGNTGELF
>TRBJ2-7|TRBD2|TRBV5-1
ASSRLGGYEQY
>TRBJ2-3|TRBD1|TRBV3-1
ASSPGGGTQY
>TRBJ1-1|TRBD1|TRBV7-2
ASTMRTGNTEAF
>TRBJ1-1|-|TRBV5-1
ASTFNGGLNTEAF
>TRBJ2-1|-|TRBV24-1
ATSDPTLRTYNEQF
>TRBJ2-1|TRBD2|TRBV5-1
ASSNPAGGNEQF
>TRBJ2-5|-|TRBV28
ASSLLTSGRTQY
>TRBJ1-1|-|TRBV6-2/TRBV6-3
ASSPGMMGTEAF
>TRBJ1-2|-|TRBV7-2
ASSLDSVGGDYGYT
>TRBJ2-7|-|TRBV20-1
SARRVFAYEQY
>TRBJ1-2|TRBD1|TRBV10-2
ASSEYDRGNYGYT
>TRBJ2-4|-|TRBV2
ASSGDNNAKNIQY
>TRBJ1-2|-|TRBV6-5
ASSYSKLRDGYT
>TRBJ1-4|-|TRBV4-1
ASSREPGINEKLF
>TRBJ1-2|-|TRBV12-3/TRBV12-4
ASSLALGTNYGYT